A selection of T cell receptor beta chains follows, all from one sample in a study of cytomegalovirus exposure and HLA in healthy donors. Assay used: immunoSEQ multiplex PCR; TCRdb lists only in-frame clones, some missing. Of 200,000 to 250,000 clones detected, approximately 88% appear once; the ten largest clones hold over 12%. Sample: PBMCs. The receptor source for this set is a woman in her 30s in good health and CMV-seropositive. CDR3s include the opening cysteine and the closing phenylalanine or tryptophan. A D gene is named only where the DNA matches it firmly. Part of the rows lack a size; the others show once, few, many or a class for expanded clones.

v_gene	d_gene	j_gene	abundance	CDR3nt	CDR3aa
TRBV6-5	TRBD1	TRBJ1-2	-	TGTGCCAGCAGGACAGGGGGCGCGTACTATGGCTACACCTTC	CASRTGGAYYGYTF
TRBV9	-	TRBJ2-3	-	TGTGCCAGCAGTTTAACGGGCGGACGGGAAGATACGCAGTATTTT	CASSLTGGREDTQYF
TRBV20-1	-	TRBJ2-2	few	TGCAGTGCAAAGATATCCGGGGAGCTGTTTTTT	CSAKISGELFF
TRBV6-1	-	TRBJ2-2	-	TGTGCCAGCAGTGAAAACGGGATCCTAAACACCGGGGAGCTGTTTTTT	CASSENGILNTGELFF
TRBV29-1	TRBD2	TRBJ2-7	few	TGCAGCGTTGAAGACAAGCGGGGGGGTGAGTACGAGCAGTACTTC	CSVEDKRGGEYEQYF
TRBV27	-	TRBJ2-2	-	TGTGCCAGCAGAAAGGACAGCTTCACCGGGGAGCTGTTTTTT	CASRKDSFTGELFF
TRBV5-4	TRBD1	TRBJ1-2	-	TGTGCCAGCAGCTTGGTCCCCGGACAGGACTATGGCTACACCTTC	CASSLVPGQDYGYTF
TRBV30	-	TRBJ2-7	-	TGTGCCTGGAGTGTAGCGGTCGAGCAGTACTTC	CAWSVAVEQYF
TRBV19	TRBD1	TRBJ1-5	-	TGTGCCAGTAGTACTTCAGGGGGGCGGCCCCAGCATTTT	CASSTSGGRPQHF
TRBV11-2	-	TRBJ2-1	-	TGTGCCAGCAGCCCCCGACTAGAAGGGGCTGAGCAGTTCTTC	CASSPRLEGAEQFF
TRBV4-1	TRBD2	TRBJ2-1	-	TGCGCCAGCAGCACCACTAGCGGGAGGTCCGACAATGAGCAGTTCTTC	CASSTTSGRSDNEQFF
TRBV7-2	-	TRBJ1-5	-	TGTGCCAGCAGCCGGGGAAGCAATCAGCCCCAGCATTTT	CASSRGSNQPQHF
TRBV5-1	TRBD1	TRBJ1-1	-	TGCGCCAGCAGCCCGACAGGGGGCATCACTGAAGCTTTCTTT	CASSPTGGITEAFF
TRBV4-1	-	TRBJ1-1	-	TGCGCCAGCAGCCAGCGGGGGGAGAGGGGCACTGAAGCTTTCTTT	CASSQRGERGTEAFF
TRBV4-1	-	TRBJ2-3	-	TGCGCCAGCAGCCAAGAGGTCCGCACAGATACGCAGTATTTT	CASSQEVRTDTQYF
TRBV30	-	TRBJ1-1	-	TGTGCCTGGAGTACAGGCACTGAAGCTTTCTTT	CAWSTGTEAFF
TRBV4-2	-	TRBJ2-3	-	TGTGCCAGCAGCCAAGAACCCACAGATACGCAGTATTTT	CASSQEPTDTQYF
TRBV6-5	-	TRBJ1-1	-	TGTGCCAGCAGTTCCCCCTCGTCCGGCACTGAAGCTTTCTTT	CASSSPSSGTEAFF
TRBV30	-	TRBJ1-1	-	TGTGCCTGGACCTTATTTGGAGACACTGAAGCTTTCTTT	CAWTLFGDTEAFF
TRBV14	-	TRBJ2-2	-	TGTGCCAGCAGCGCAATCCGGGCGGGTCTCGGGGAGCTGTTTTTT	CASSAIRAGLGELFF
TRBV20-1	-	TRBJ2-5	-	TGCAGTGCTAGCGGGAAAGAGACCCAGTACTTC	CSASGKETQYF
TRBV9	-	TRBJ2-7	-	TGTGCCAGCAGCGTAGGGGTCGAATACTACGAGCAGTACTTC	CASSVGVEYYEQYF
TRBV4-1	-	TRBJ1-2	-	TGCGCCAGCAGCCAAGGGACCGGTGGCTACACCTTC	CASSQGTGGYTF
TRBV5-6	-	TRBJ2-5	-	TGTGCCAGCAGCTTGGGGGCTGTTCAAGAGACCCAGTACTTC	CASSLGAVQETQYF
TRBV18	-	TRBJ1-1	-	TGTGCCAGCTCAACGGGAATTGAAGCTTTCTTT	CASSTGIEAFF
TRBV6-5	-	TRBJ2-5	few	TGTGCCAGCAGTTACTCGATGTCAGGGGAGGTAGAGACCCAGTACTTC	CASSYSMSGEVETQYF
TRBV28	-	TRBJ2-3	-	TGTGCCAGCAGTTTATCGGGAGTGGTTGGCACAGATACGCAGTATTTT	CASSLSGVVGTDTQYF
TRBV5-1	-	TRBJ2-3	-	TGCGCCAGCAGGACTAGCACAGATACGCAGTATTTT	CASRTSTDTQYF
TRBV11-2	-	TRBJ2-6	many	TGTGCCAGCAGCACGTCGGGACCACGTCCTGGGGCCAACGTCCTGACTTTC	CASSTSGPRPGANVLTF
TRBV7-2	-	TRBJ2-6	once	TGTGCCAGCATGCCTCGGGTCCCGGGAAGGGCTGGGGCCAACGTCCTGACTTTC	CASMPRVPGRAGANVLTF
TRBV29-1	-	TRBJ1-1	-	TGCAGCGTTGGACAGAGCACTGAAGCTTTCTTT	CSVGQSTEAFF
TRBV11-2	-	TRBJ1-5	-	TGTGCCAGCAGTCCCAATTCGGGGGGAAATCAGCCCCAGCATTTT	CASSPNSGGNQPQHF
TRBV6-1	TRBD1	TRBJ1-1	-	TGTGCCAGCGACAGGGGGGTAGCTTTCTTT	CASDRGVAFF
TRBV5-1	-	TRBJ2-1	-	TGCGCCAGCAGCGGCGGGACAGACTCCTACAATGAGCAGTTCTTC	CASSGGTDSYNEQFF
TRBV11-2	-	TRBJ2-6	-	TGTGCCAGCAGCTTCAGCTCTGGGGCCAACGTCCTGACTTTC	CASSFSSGANVLTF
TRBV5-1	TRBD2	TRBJ2-1	-	TGCGCCAGCAGCTTGGCCTTTAGTGGGCGGGAGTTTTGGAATGAGCAGTTCTTC	CASSLAFSGREFWNEQFF
TRBV16	TRBD1	TRBJ1-5	-	TGTGCCAGCAGCCCCCGGGCAGGGGGCCAGCCCCAGCATTTT	CASSPRAGGQPQHF
TRBV30	-	TRBJ1-5	-	TGTGCCTGCAAAGCAAAAGCAGGGGACGCCGGGCTTGGGGGCAATCAGCCCCAGCATTTT	CACKAKAGDAGLGGNQPQHF
TRBV7-8	-	TRBJ2-1	few	TGTGCCAGCAGCTCGAAGACGAACAATGAGCAGTTCTTC	CASSSKTNNEQFF
TRBV5-1	-	TRBJ1-1	-	TGCGCCAGCGCCGAGGGGAGATCCGGGTTCACTGAAGCTTTCTTT	CASAEGRSGFTEAFF
TRBV28	-	TRBJ1-2	-	TGTGCCAGCACCTTGGACAGAAACTATGGCTACACCTTC	CASTLDRNYGYTF
TRBV4-1	-	TRBJ1-4	-	TGCGCCAGGCGGGGTGTTGCAACTAATGAAAAACTGTTTTTT	CARRGVATNEKLFF
TRBV6-5	-	TRBJ2-7	-	TGTGCCAGCAGTTACTTCCGGGACTCCGAGCAGTACTTC	CASSYFRDSEQYF
TRBV15	-	TRBJ1-1	-	TGTGCCACCAGCAGAGGCAGGGGCGCTGAAGCTTTCTTT	CATSRGRGAEAFF
TRBV27	-	TRBJ1-1	-	TGTGCCAGCAAAGCCAGGGTGTCAAGTCGGACTGAAGCTTTCTTT	CASKARVSSRTEAFF
TRBV20-1	-	TRBJ2-7	once	TGCAGTGTCAGACCGGTCGAGCAGTACTTC	CSVRPVEQYF
TRBV5-1	TRBD1	TRBJ2-5	-	TGCGCCAGCAGCTGGCCGCCGGGACAGGTCCAAGAGACCCAGTACTTC	CASSWPPGQVQETQYF
TRBV5-1	TRBD1	TRBJ1-2	-	TGCGCCAGCAGCTCACGAACAGGGGGCGATGGCTACACCTTC	CASSSRTGGDGYTF